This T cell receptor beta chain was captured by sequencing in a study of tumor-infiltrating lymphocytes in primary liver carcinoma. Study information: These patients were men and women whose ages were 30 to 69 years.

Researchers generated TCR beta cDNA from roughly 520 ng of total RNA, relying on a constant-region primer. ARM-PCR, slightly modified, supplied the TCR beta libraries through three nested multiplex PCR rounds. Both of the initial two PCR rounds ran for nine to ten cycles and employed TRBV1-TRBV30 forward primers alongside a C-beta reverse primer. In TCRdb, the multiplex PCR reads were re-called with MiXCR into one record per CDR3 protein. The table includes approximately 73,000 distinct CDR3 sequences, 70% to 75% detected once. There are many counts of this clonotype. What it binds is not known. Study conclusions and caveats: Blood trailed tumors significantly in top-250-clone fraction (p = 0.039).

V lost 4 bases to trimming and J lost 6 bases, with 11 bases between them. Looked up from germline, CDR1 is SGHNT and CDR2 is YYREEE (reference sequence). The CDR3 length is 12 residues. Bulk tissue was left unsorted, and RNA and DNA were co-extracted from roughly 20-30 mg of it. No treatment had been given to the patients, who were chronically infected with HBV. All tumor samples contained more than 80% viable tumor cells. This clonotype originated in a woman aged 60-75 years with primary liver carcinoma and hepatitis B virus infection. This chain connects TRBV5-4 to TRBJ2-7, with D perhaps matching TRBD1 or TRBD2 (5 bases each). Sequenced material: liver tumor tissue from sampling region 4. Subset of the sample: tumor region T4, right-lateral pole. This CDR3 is CASSDRDGEQYF. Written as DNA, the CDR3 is TGTGCCAGCAGCGACCGGGACGGCGAGCAGTACTTC. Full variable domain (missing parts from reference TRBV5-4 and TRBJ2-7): ETGVTQSPTHLIKTRGQQVTLRCSSQSGHNTVSWYQQALGQGPQFIFQYYREEENGRGNFPPRFSGLQFPNYSSELNVNALELDDSALYLCASSDRDGEQYFGPGTRLTVT.